The 21 T cell receptor beta chains below all came from one sample that was sequenced in a study of cytomegalovirus exposure and HLA in healthy donors. In the PCR, 60 Vbeta and 13 Jbeta primers were used. Profiling relied on immunoSEQ multiplex PCR, and the TCRdb table lists in-frame clones only, not all of them. This table has over 150,000 clones, about four fifths appearing once. Material: PBMCs. Source of these receptors: a man aged 25 to 40 in good health and CMV-seronegative.

The J gene is TRBJ2-1, the V gene TRBV7-2; a possible D gene is TRBD2 (6 bases). Trimming cost V 8 bases and J 3 bases, with 14 bases left between them. Per germline, CDR1 SGHTA and CDR2 FQGNSA. The CDR3 sequence is 14 residues long. CDR3 DNA sequence: TGTGCCAGCGGCTCCGGGACTGGCTACAATGAGCAGTTCTTC. Translating gives CASGSGTGYNEQFF.

The chain is built from TRBV5-6 and TRBJ2-3; D not resolved. Trimming took 4 bases from V and 5 from J, leaving 20 bases between them. The CDR3 is 16 amino acids. The V gene's germline CDR1 is SGHDT and CDR2 YYEEEE. CDR3 loop: CASSPYRLPTLDTQYF. Written as DNA, the CDR3 is TGTGCCAGCAGCCCTTATCGACTCCCTACCCTAGATACGCAGTATTTT.

The chain links TRBV30 to TRBJ2-3, with TRBD2 matching over 11 bases. V was clipped by 4 bases and J by 0 bases; unmatched bases: 6. The CDR3 has 16 amino acids. Germline V CDR1 and CDR2: GTSNPN, SVGIG (reference sequence). DNA for the CDR3: TGTGCCTGGAACCATCTAGCGGGGGGAAGCACAGATACGCAGTATTTT. Its protein product is CAWNHLAGGSTDTQYF.

The J gene is TRBJ2-7, the V gene TRBV14; the D gene is possibly TRBD1 (5 bases). The CDR3 consists of 18 residues. The V gene lost 0 bases and the J gene lost 4 bases, with 22 bases spanning the gap. Germline CDR1 reads SGHDN; CDR2 reads FVKESK. The CDR3 DNA reads as TGTGCCAGCAGCCAAGATCGGGTACAGGCAGCTAGAAATTACGAGCAGTACTTC. Its translation: CASSQDRVQAARNYEQYF.

This chain uses TRBV7-2 with TRBJ2-3; 10 bases align to TRBD2. The J segment lost 4 bases and the V segment lost 1 base, leaving 2 bases of the junction unmatched. This CDR3 is built from 15 residues. Germline-derived CDR1 and CDR2 are SGHTA and FQGNSA. CDR3 DNA sequence: TGTGCCAGCAGCTTAGACAGCGGGAGGGCAGATACGCAGTATTTT. Translating it yields CASSLDSGRADTQYF. Full variable domain (outside the CDR3, taken from reference TRBV7-2 and TRBJ2-3): GAGVSQSPSNKVTEKGKDVELRCDPISGHTALYWYRQSLGQGLEFLIYFQGNSAPDKSGLPSDRFSAERTGGSVSTLTIQRTQQEDSAVYLCASSLDSGRADTQYFGPGTRLTVL.

The chain recombines TRBV14 with TRBJ1-1; D ambiguous. Trimming pared 4 bases from V and 7 bases from J, leaving 7 bases between. The CDR3 is made up of 11 amino acids. Germline CDR1 SGHDN, CDR2 FVKESK. The CDR3 region is CASSPLGEAFF. For the CDR3, the DNA is TGTGCCAGCAGCCCCCTCGGTGAAGCTTTCTTT.

The V gene is TRBV7-3, the J gene TRBJ2-3, with D possibly being TRBD1 (5 bases). V shed 2 bases and J shed 2 bases, with 11 bases lying between them. The germline V gene has CDR1 SGHTA and CDR2 FQGTGA. The CDR3 is made up of 15 amino acids. The CDR3, as DNA: TGTGCCAGCAGCTTATCAAGGGGCTACACAGATACGCAGTATTTT. It is translated as CASSLSRGYTDTQYF.

J is TRBJ1-2 and V is TRBV7-2; 8 bases line up with TRBD1. Trimming took 2 bases from V and 8 from J; bases not matched to a gene: 7. CDR3 length: 14 residues. In germline, CDR1 is SGHTA, CDR2 FQGNSA. CDR3 region: CASSLQGAVGGYTF. In nucleotides, the CDR3 is TGTGCCAGCAGCTTACAGGGGGCAGTTGGAGGCTACACCTTC.

The chain has TRBV27 and TRBJ1-4, with 9 positions matching TRBD1. The CDR3 is made up of 15 amino acids. Per germline, CDR1 MNHEY and CDR2 SMNVEV (reference sequence). Trimming cost V 3 bases and J 6 bases; bases outside gene matches: 5. The CDR3 here is CASSFFWDRDEKLFF. The CDR3 DNA follows: TGTGCCAGCAGTTTTTTCTGGGACAGGGATGAAAAACTGTTTTTT.

The V and J genes are TRBV27 and TRBJ2-7; D may be TRBD1 (5 bases). The CDR3 is 14 amino acids. V was trimmed by 6 bases and J by 5 bases, leaving 17 bases between them. CDR1 is MNHEY, CDR2 SMNVEV, per germline (reference sequence). In DNA, the CDR3 is TGTGCCAGCAGATCCCCTGGAAGGGGTCACGAGCAGTACTTC. Amino acid sequence: CASRSPGRGHEQYF.

This clone came up a few times. This chain connects TRBV7-6 to TRBJ2-1, with 14 bases aligning to TRBD2. The CDR3 is made up of 15 amino acids. J was trimmed by 7 bases and V by 7 bases; bases with no gene match: 6. CDR1 is SGHVS and CDR2 is FNYEAQ in the germline V gene. CDR3: CASTLGTSGGNEQFF. As DNA, the CDR3 is TGTGCCAGCACCCTAGGGACTAGCGGGGGTAATGAGCAGTTCTTC.

The J gene is TRBJ1-5, the V gene TRBV5-4, with D perhaps matching TRBD1 (5 bases). This CDR3 region has 15 residues. V was cut by 4 bases and J by 3 bases, with 14 bases left in between. CDR1 is SGHNT and CDR2 is YYREEE in the germline V gene (reference sequence). CDR3 sequence reads: CASSMAGAPNQPQHF. DNA for the CDR3: TGTGCCAGCAGCATGGCTGGGGCCCCCAATCAGCCCCAGCATTTT.

The chain's CDR3 is CASSHTSGGIDEQFF. In nucleotides, the CDR3 is TGTGCCAGCAGCCATACTAGCGGGGGGATCGATGAGCAGTTCTTC. J is TRBJ2-1 and V is TRBV11-1, with 12 positions matching TRBD2. Germline CDR1 SGHAT, CDR2 FQDESV (reference sequence). With V trimmed by 5 bases and J by 8 bases, 7 bases remained unmatched. There are 15 residues in the CDR3.

The chain joins TRBV28 to TRBJ1-3; 7 nucleotides match TRBD1. Trimming took 5 bases from V and 3 from J; bases not matched to a gene: 7. Germline V CDR1 and CDR2: MDHEN, SYDVKM. The CDR3 has 15 residues. CDR3 nucleotide sequence: TGTGCCAGCAGTGACAGGGAGTCAGGTGGAAACACCATATATTTT. It encodes CASSDRESGGNTIYF.

The chain joins TRBV6-5 to TRBJ1-3; D may be TRBD1 (6 bases). CDR3 length: 15 amino acids. The germline V gene has CDR1 MNHEY and CDR2 SVGAGI. The V end lost 8 bases, the J end lost 4 bases, and 18 bases lay between the germline ends. CDR3 region: CASHPQGLAGNTIYF. CDR3 DNA sequence: TGTGCCAGCCACCCCCAGGGGCTTGCAGGAAACACCATATATTTT.

The chain carries TRBV11-2 and TRBJ1-1; D is unresolved. V was shortened by 7 bases and J by 6 bases, with 21 bases between the two germline ends. The length of the CDR3 is 15 residues. Germline CDR1 is SGHAT and CDR2 is FQNNGV. This CDR3 reads CASTSNRGRNPEAFF. In DNA form, the CDR3 reads TGTGCCAGCACTTCCAATCGAGGCAGAAACCCTGAAGCTTTCTTT. Combining the CDR3 with reference TRBV11-2 and TRBJ1-1 gives the whole variable domain EAGVAQSPRYKIIEKRQSVAFWCNPISGHATLYWYQQILGQGPKLLIQFQNNGVVDDSQLPKDRFSAERLKGVDSTLKIQPAKLEDSAVYLCASTSNRGRNPEAFFGQGTRLTVV.

This clone was recorded a few times. The chain is built from TRBV5-6 and TRBJ1-1; TRBD1 agrees at 10 bases. The germline V gene has CDR1 SGHDT and CDR2 YYEEEE. CDR3 length: 16 residues. J lost 1 base, V lost 4 bases, and 7 bases had no gene match. In nucleotides, the CDR3 is TGTGCCAGCAGCCCGGGACAGGGGCTACCGAACACTGAAGCTTTCTTT. This codes for CASSPGQGLPNTEAFF. The complete variable domain, with remaining parts taken from reference TRBV5-6 and TRBJ1-1, reads DAGVTQSPTHLIKTRGQQVTLRCSPKSGHDTVSWYQQALGQGPQFIFQYYEEEERQRGNFPDRFSGHQFPNYSSELNVNALLLGDSALYLCASSPGQGLPNTEAFFGQGTRLTVV.

This rearrangement joins TRBV7-6 to TRBJ1-1; 7 positions agree with TRBD1. Germline V CDR1 and CDR2: SGHVS, FNYEAQ. V trimming: 3 bases; J trimming: 1 base; junction bases outside the gene matches: 2. The CDR3 loop spans 14 amino acids. As DNA, the CDR3 is TGTGCCAGCAGCTTGGGACAGAAGAACACTGAAGCTTTCTTT. This translates into CASSLGQKNTEAFF.

This chain links TRBV15 with TRBJ1-5; perhaps TRBD1 as D (5 bases). CDR1 is LNHNV, CDR2 YYDKDF, per germline (reference sequence). V shed 0 bases and J shed 6 bases, with 12 bases lying between them. This CDR3 contains 15 residues. The DNA for the CDR3 is TGTGCCACCAGCAGAGATCGGGGAGGGGCTCAGCCCCAGCATTTT. It yields the protein CATSRDRGGAQPQHF. Complete variable domain (other parts from reference TRBV15 and TRBJ1-5): DAMVIQNPRYQVTQFGKPVTLSCSQTLNHNVMYWYQQKSSQAPKLLFHYYDKDFNNEADTPDNFQSRRPNTSFCFLDIRSPGLGDTAMYLCATSRDRGGAQPQHFGDGTRLSIL.

The CDR3 sequence: CASSLWQGAGSNQPQHF. CDR3 nucleotide sequence: TGTGCCAGCAGTTTATGGCAGGGGGCAGGAAGCAATCAGCCCCAGCATTTT. The chain joins TRBV28 to TRBJ1-5; 8 nucleotides agree with TRBD1. V trimming: 0 bases; J trimming: 1 base; junction bases outside the gene matches: 5. CDR1 and CDR2 (germline): MDHEN, SYDVKM. This CDR3 is 17 amino acids long.

The chain has TRBV18 and TRBJ1-3, with D possibly being TRBD1 (6 bases). Trimming removed 3 bases at V and 4 bases at J, with 13 bases between. Germline CDR1 reads KGHSH; CDR2 reads LQKENI. The CDR3 totals 15 residues. The CDR3 region has the DNA TGTGCCAGCTCACCGGTCGGGACAAGAGGAAACACCATATATTTT. Translating it yields CASSPVGTRGNTIYF.